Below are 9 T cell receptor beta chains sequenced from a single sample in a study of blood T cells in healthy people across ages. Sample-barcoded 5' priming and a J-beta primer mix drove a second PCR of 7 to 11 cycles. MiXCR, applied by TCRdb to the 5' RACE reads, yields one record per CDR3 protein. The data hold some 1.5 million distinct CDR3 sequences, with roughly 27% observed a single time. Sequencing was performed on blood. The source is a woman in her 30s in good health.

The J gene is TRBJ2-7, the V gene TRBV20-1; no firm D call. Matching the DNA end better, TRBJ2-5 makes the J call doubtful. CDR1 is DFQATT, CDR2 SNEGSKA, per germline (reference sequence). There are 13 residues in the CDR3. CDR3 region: CSARASRWETQYF. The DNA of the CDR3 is TGCAGTGCTAGAGCCTCTAGGTGGGAGACCCAGTACTTC.

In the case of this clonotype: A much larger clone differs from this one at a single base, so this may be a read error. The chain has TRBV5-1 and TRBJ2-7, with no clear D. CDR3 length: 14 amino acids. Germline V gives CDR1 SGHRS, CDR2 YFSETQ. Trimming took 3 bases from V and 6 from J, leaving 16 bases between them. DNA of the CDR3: TGCGCCAGCAGCTGGGCCGCGATGGCATCCGAGCAGTACTTC. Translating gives CASSWAAMASEQYF. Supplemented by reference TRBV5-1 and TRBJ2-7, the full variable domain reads KAGVTQTPRYLIKTRGQQVTLSCSPISGHRSVSWYQQTPGQGLQFLFEYFSETQRNKGNFPGRFSGRQFSNSRSEMNVSTLELGDSALYLCASSWAAMASEQYFGPGTRLTVT.

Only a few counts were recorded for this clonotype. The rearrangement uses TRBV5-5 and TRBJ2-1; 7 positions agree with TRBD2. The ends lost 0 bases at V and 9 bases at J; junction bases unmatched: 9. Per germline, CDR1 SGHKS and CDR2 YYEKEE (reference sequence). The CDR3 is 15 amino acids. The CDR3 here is CASSLGTRVQGEQFF. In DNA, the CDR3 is TGTGCCAGCAGCTTGGGGACTAGGGTGCAGGGTGAGCAGTTCTTC.

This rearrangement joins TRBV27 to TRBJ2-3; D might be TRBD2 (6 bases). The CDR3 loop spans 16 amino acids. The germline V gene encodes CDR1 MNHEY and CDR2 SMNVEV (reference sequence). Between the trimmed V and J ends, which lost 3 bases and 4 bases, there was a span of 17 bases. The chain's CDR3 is CASSFGEAWVADTQYF. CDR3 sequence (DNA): TGTGCCAGCAGTTTCGGGGAGGCGTGGGTGGCAGATACGCAGTATTTT.

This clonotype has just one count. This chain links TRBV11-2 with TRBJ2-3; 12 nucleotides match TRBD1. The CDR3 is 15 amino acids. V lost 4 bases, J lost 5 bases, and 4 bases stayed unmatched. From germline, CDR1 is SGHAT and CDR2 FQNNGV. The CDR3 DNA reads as TGTGCCAGCAGCTCCTGGGACAGGGGGCAAGATACGCAGTATTTT. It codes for CASSSWDRGQDTQYF. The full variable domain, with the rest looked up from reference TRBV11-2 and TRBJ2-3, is EAGVAQSPRYKIIEKRQSVAFWCNPISGHATLYWYQQILGQGPKLLIQFQNNGVVDDSQLPKDRFSAERLKGVDSTLKIQPAKLEDSAVYLCASSSWDRGQDTQYFGPGTRLTVL.

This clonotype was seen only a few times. The CDR3 DNA reads TGTGCCAGCAGCCTATGGGCCTCCGAGCAGTACTTC. It encodes CASSLWASEQYF. V is TRBV7-4 and J is TRBJ2-5; no clear D gene. The J call may be incorrect, as the DNA end agrees better with TRBJ2-7. The CDR3 is 12 amino acids. CDR1 is SGHVT, CDR2 SQSDAQ, per germline.

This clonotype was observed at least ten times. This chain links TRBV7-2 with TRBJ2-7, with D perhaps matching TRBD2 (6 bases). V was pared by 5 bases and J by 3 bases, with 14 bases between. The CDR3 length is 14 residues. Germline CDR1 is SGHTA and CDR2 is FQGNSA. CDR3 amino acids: CASSPLAQSYEQYF. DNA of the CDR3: TGTGCCAGCAGCCCACTAGCCCAGAGCTACGAGCAGTACTTC.

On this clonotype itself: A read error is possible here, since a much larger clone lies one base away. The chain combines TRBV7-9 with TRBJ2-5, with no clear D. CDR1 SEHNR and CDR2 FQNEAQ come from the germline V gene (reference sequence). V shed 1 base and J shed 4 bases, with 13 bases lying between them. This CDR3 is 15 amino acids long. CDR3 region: CASSLVLATGETQYF. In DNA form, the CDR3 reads TGTGCCAGCAGCTTAGTGTTGGCGACCGGAGAGACCCAGTACTTC.

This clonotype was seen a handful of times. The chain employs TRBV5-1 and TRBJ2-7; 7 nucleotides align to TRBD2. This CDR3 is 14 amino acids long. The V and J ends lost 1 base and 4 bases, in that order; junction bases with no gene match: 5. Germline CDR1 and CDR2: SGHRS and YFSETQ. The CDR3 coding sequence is TGCGCCAGCAGCTTGCTAGAGGGAGGGTACGAGCAGTACTTC. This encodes CASSLLEGGYEQYF.